This T cell receptor beta chain is from a study of vaccination and CD4 T cells after COVID-19. Study overall: At a median about 78 days (range 14 to 241) after dose two, post-vaccine samples were obtained. Every culture used as a control got a CEFX pool, an HIV-1 Nef pool, or no peptide.

The CDR3 totals 14 residues. V was shortened by 1 base and J by 1 base, with 7 bases between the two germline ends. Germline V gene data show CDR1 as SGHVS and CDR2 as FQNEAQ. With the Oncomine TCR Beta short-read assay, DNA from cultured CD4+ T cells was sequenced. TCRdb independently ran MiXCR on the PCR reads; one entry per CDR3 protein. Altogether roughly 16,000 distinct CDR3 sequences are present, roughly 47% being singletons, with the ten largest covering around 4%. About this clonotype itself: Its matching antigen is unknown.

The treatment: approximately nine-day PBMC culture with coronavirus spike peptide pools or control peptides (ViraFEST assay). Positive tests by PCR, dated March to December 2020, predated US Alpha, Beta and Delta variants. Sample: CD4+ T cells from blood, cultured in vitro. The origin of this receptor is a human donor who had recovered from COVID-19. The chain is built from TRBV7-8 and TRBJ1-1, with a weak D call TRBD1 (5 bases). The CDR3 DNA reads as TGTGCCAGCAGCTTAGTGGGGGGGAACACTGAAGCTTTCTTT. This sequence encodes CASSLVGGNTEAFF.